Here is one TCR beta chain with its context. The record originates from a study of early T cells in non-severe SARS-CoV-2 infection. The V and J ends lost 4 bases and 3 bases respectively, with 13 bases between them. Germline CDR1 reads SGDLS; CDR2 reads YYNGEE. The CDR3 contains 15 residues. Using its own MiXCR run on the 5' RACE reads, TCRdb lists one record per CDR3 protein. The sample lists tens of thousands of distinct CDR3 sequences, around 14% occurring once. Sequenced sample: whole blood. J is TRBJ2-2 and V is TRBV9; perhaps D is TRBD1 or TRBD2 (5 bases each). This TCR was sampled from an adult who was a healthcare worker with PCR-confirmed SARS-CoV-2 infection or an uninfected control (not recorded which). The CDR3 spells CASSLRGSHTGELFF. The CDR3 DNA reads as TGTGCCAGCAGCCTCCGGGGCTCACACACCGGGGAGCTGTTTTTT. Filled out from reference TRBV9 and TRBJ2-2, the complete variable domain reads DSGVTQTPKHLITATGQRVTLRCSPRSGDLSVYWYQQSLDQGLQFLIQYYNGEERAKGNILERFSAQQFPDLHSELNLSSLELGDSALYFCASSLRGSHTGELFFGEGSRLTVL.